This is a list of T cell receptor beta chains from one sample in a study of blood T cell repertoires in COVID-19. Using immunoSEQ multiplex PCR, the repertoire was profiled, and TCRdb retains in-frame clones only, with some absent. Seen here are 99,000 or so clones, about 91% observed once, and the top ten hold about 6.3%. Material for sequencing was peripheral blood. These TCRs come from a human donor in a cohort sampled during active COVID-19. Each CDR3 is given with its conserved first and last residue. D genes are given only for firm matches. For some rows the clone size is stated as once, few or many, or as a class when expanded; others skip it.

j_gene,d_gene,len,abundance,v_gene,CDR3aa,CDR3nt
TRBJ2-3,TRBD2,16,NA,TRBV6-1,CASSDRVAGATDTQYF,TGTGCCAGCAGTGATAGAGTAGCGGGAGCAACAGATACGCAGTATTTT
TRBJ2-1,NA,15,NA,TRBV9,CASSVGVGSYNEQFF,TGTGCCAGCAGCGTTGGGGTCGGGAGTTACAATGAGCAGTTCTTC
TRBJ2-1,NA,14,NA,TRBV6-1,CASSDPGSYNEQFF,TGTGCCAGCAGTGACCCCGGGAGCTACAATGAGCAGTTCTTC
TRBJ1-5,NA,15,NA,TRBV7-3,CASRYRFYSNQPQHF,TGTGCCAGCAGATACAGGTTTTATAGCAATCAGCCCCAGCATTTT
TRBJ1-5,NA,13,NA,TRBV28,CASNMPVDQPQHF,TGTGCCAGCAACATGCCAGTGGATCAGCCCCAGCATTTT
TRBJ1-1,NA,11,NA,TRBV7-9,CASSLLAEAFF,TGTGCCAGCAGCTTACTTGCGGAAGCTTTCTTT
TRBJ1-2,NA,15,once,TRBV4-3,CASSQTRWEGSGYTF,TGCGCCAGCAGCCAGACCCGATGGGAGGGGAGTGGCTACACCTTC
TRBJ1-6,TRBD1,16,NA,TRBV6-6,CASGVRGPQGNSPLHF,TGTGCCAGCGGAGTAAGGGGGCCTCAGGGAAATTCACCCCTCCACTTT
TRBJ2-3,NA,16,NA,TRBV4-1,CASSHAARGNTDTQYF,TGCGCCAGCAGCCATGCGGCCCGCGGGAACACAGATACGCAGTATTTT
TRBJ2-7,TRBD1,14,NA,TRBV2,CASSGTGTGYEQYF,TGTGCCAGCAGTGGGACAGGGACAGGGTACGAGCAGTACTTC
TRBJ2-7,TRBD1,15,NA,TRBV6-2/TRBV6-3,CASSWGTGIRYEQYF,TGTGCCAGCAGTTGGGGGACAGGGATCCGCTACGAGCAGTACTTC
TRBJ2-7,NA,13,NA,TRBV7-2,CASSLDGSSEQYF,TGTGCCAGCAGCTTAGATGGGAGCTCCGAGCAGTACTTC
TRBJ2-5,TRBD2,16,NA,TRBV5-5,CASMWGLAGGKETQYF,TGTGCCAGCATGTGGGGCCTAGCGGGGGGTAAAGAGACCCAGTACTTC
TRBJ1-2,TRBD1,13,NA,TRBV12-3/TRBV12-4,CASNRQGMGGYTF,TGTGCCAGCAACCGACAGGGGATGGGCGGCTACACCTTC
TRBJ2-7,NA,14,NA,TRBV7-9,CASSFGTGRKEQYF,TGTGCCAGCAGCTTTGGTACAGGACGAAAAGAGCAGTACTTC
TRBJ2-5,TRBD1,14,NA,TRBV28,CASSFRQGRETQYF,TGTGCCAGCAGTTTCCGACAGGGGAGGGAGACCCAGTACTTC
TRBJ2-5,TRBD2,12,NA,TRBV6-6,CAIAGDEETQYF,TGTGCCATTGCGGGGGATGAAGAGACCCAGTACTTC
TRBJ1-2,NA,10,NA,TRBV20-1,CSAPTYGYTF,TGCAGTGCTCCAACTTATGGCTACACCTTC
TRBJ2-3,NA,14,NA,TRBV20-1,CSASRPGVADTQYF,TGCAGTGCTAGTCGCCCCGGAGTGGCAGATACGCAGTATTTT
TRBJ2-7,TRBD2,18,NA,TRBV23-1,CASSQWTSGSYSRDEQYF,TGCGCCAGCAGTCAATGGACTAGCGGGAGTTATTCAAGGGACGAGCAGTACTTC
TRBJ2-1,TRBD1,15,NA,TRBV19,CASSPTGGIYNEQFF,TGTGCCAGTAGCCCGACAGGGGGCATTTACAATGAGCAGTTCTTC
TRBJ2-1,NA,15,NA,TRBV7-9,CASSLAQGSYNEQFF,TGTGCCAGCAGCTTAGCACAGGGCTCCTACAATGAGCAGTTCTTC
TRBJ2-1,NA,13,NA,TRBV7-2,CASSYGVGAEQFF,TGTGCCAGCAGCTATGGGGTTGGGGCTGAGCAGTTCTTC
TRBJ1-4,NA,16,NA,TRBV7-9,CASSLAAGKVDEKLFF,TGTGCCAGCAGCTTAGCTGCCGGGAAGGTTGATGAAAAACTGTTTTTT
TRBJ2-5,TRBD1,14,NA,TRBV7-9,CASSRGQGKETQYF,TGTGCCAGCAGCCGGGGACAGGGGAAAGAGACCCAGTACTTC
TRBJ1-6,TRBD1,18,NA,TRBV28,CASSTGVVTFSYNSPLHF,TGTGCCAGCAGTACAGGGGTGGTAACATTCTCCTATAATTCACCCCTCCACTTT
TRBJ2-1,TRBD1,16,once,TRBV6-6,CASSSVRGQDNNEQFF,TGTGCCAGCAGCTCCGTCCGGGGACAGGACAACAATGAGCAGTTCTTC
TRBJ2-5,TRBD2,17,NA,TRBV3-1/TRBV3-2,CASSQAWSGGRIETQYF,TGTGCCAGCAGCCAAGCATGGAGCGGGGGGCGAATAGAGACCCAGTACTTC
TRBJ1-2,NA,13,once,TRBV6-5,CASQRGTNYGYTF,TGTGCCAGTCAGAGGGGGACAAATTATGGCTACACCTTC
TRBJ2-1,TRBD2,13,NA,TRBV28,CATGLADYNEQFF,TGTGCCACCGGACTAGCTGACTACAATGAGCAGTTCTTC
TRBJ1-5,NA,12,NA,TRBV6-5,CATRELNQPQHF,TGTGCCACCCGCGAACTAAATCAGCCCCAGCATTTT
TRBJ1-2,TRBD1,16,NA,TRBV6-2/TRBV6-3,CASSYGSGQLIYGYTF,TGTGCCAGCAGTTACGGGTCGGGACAGCTAATCTATGGCTACACCTTC
TRBJ2-2,NA,21,once,TRBV18,CASSRPTYETLRGLNTGELFF,TGTGCCAGCTCAAGGCCCACGTACGAGACCTTGAGGGGACTGAACACCGGGGAGCTGTTTTTT
TRBJ2-7,TRBD2,11,few,TRBV3-1/TRBV3-2,CASSYSGVQYF,TGTGCCAGCAGCTACAGCGGGGTGCAGTACTTC
TRBJ1-2,TRBD1,17,NA,TRBV12-5,CASGPPPRDRGAAGYTF,TGTGCTAGTGGTCCCCCACCCCGAGACAGGGGAGCGGCTGGCTACACCTTC
TRBJ1-6,TRBD1,14,NA,TRBV7-6,CASSLVQGNSPLHF,TGTGCCAGCAGCTTAGTACAGGGGAATTCACCCCTCCACTTT
TRBJ1-1,NA,13,NA,TRBV14,CASSVSGQTEAFF,TGTGCCAGCAGTGTATCTGGACAGACTGAAGCTTTCTTT
TRBJ2-1,TRBD1,15,NA,TRBV6-5,CASRTGRLTYNEQFF,TGTGCCAGCCGGACAGGGCGGTTGACCTACAATGAGCAGTTCTTC
TRBJ1-1,TRBD1,14,NA,TRBV19,CASSMGTGSTEAFF,TGTGCCAGTAGTATGGGGACAGGGAGCACTGAAGCTTTCTTT
TRBJ1-1,NA,13,NA,TRBV10-1,CASSVDINTEAFF,TGCGCCAGCAGTGTGGACATCAACACTGAAGCTTTCTTT
TRBJ1-1,TRBD1,17,NA,TRBV16,CASSQLSGRDRDTEAFF,TGTGCCAGCAGCCAATTGTCTGGGAGGGACAGGGACACTGAAGCTTTCTTT
TRBJ1-5,NA,13,once,TRBV30,CAWSVTGSQPQHF,TGTGCCTGGAGTGTTACAGGGTCCCAGCCCCAGCATTTT
TRBJ2-1,TRBD2,15,NA,TRBV6-2/TRBV6-3,CASSRLAGAYNEQFF,TGTGCCAGCAGTCGACTAGCGGGGGCCTACAATGAGCAGTTCTTC
TRBJ1-1,NA,13,NA,TRBV30,CAWSFTGRTEAFF,TGTGCCTGGAGTTTTACAGGGCGCACTGAAGCTTTCTTT
TRBJ1-2,NA,14,NA,TRBV7-8,CASTPKTANYGYTF,TGTGCCAGCACCCCAAAAACAGCTAACTATGGCTACACCTTC
TRBJ2-3,NA,15,once,TRBV11-1,CASSITRTGTDTQYF,TGTGCCAGCAGCATTACTCGGACAGGCACAGATACGCAGTATTTT
TRBJ1-2,TRBD1,13,NA,TRBV7-9,CASSPRTGLGYTF,TGTGCCAGCAGCCCGCGGACAGGGCTTGGCTACACCTTC
TRBJ2-5,NA,11,NA,TRBV7-9,CASGRQETQYF,TGTGCCAGCGGGAGGCAAGAGACCCAGTACTTC
TRBJ2-1,TRBD2,14,NA,TRBV24-1,CATRDSGRGREQFF,TGTGCCACCAGGGATAGCGGGAGGGGGCGTGAGCAGTTCTTC
TRBJ1-1,TRBD1,15,NA,TRBV7-6,CASSPGPQGGTEAFF,TGTGCCAGCAGCCCGGGCCCCCAGGGGGGTACTGAAGCTTTCTTT